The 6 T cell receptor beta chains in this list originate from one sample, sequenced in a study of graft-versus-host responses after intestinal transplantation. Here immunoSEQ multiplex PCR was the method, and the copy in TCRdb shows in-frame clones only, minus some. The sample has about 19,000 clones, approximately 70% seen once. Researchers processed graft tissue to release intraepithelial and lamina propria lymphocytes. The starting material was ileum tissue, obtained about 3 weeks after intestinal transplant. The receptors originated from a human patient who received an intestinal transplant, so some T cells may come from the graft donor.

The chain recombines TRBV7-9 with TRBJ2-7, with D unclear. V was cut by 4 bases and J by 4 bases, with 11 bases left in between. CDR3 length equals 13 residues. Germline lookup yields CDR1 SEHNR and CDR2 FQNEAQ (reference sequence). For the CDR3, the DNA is TGTGCCAGCAGCTCCGGTGTCACTTACGAGCAGTACTTC. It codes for CASSSGVTYEQYF.

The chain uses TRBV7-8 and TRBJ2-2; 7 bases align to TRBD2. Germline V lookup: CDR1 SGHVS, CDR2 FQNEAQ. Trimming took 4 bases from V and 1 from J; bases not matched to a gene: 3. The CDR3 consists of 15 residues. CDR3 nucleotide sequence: TGTGCCAGCAGCTCGTTAGCGGGGAACACCGGGGAGCTGTTTTTT. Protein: CASSSLAGNTGELFF.

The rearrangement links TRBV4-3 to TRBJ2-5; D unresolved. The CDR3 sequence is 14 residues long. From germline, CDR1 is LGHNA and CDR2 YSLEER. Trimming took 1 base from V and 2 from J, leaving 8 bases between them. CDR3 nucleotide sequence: TGCGCCAGCAGCCAAGGAGCCAAGCAAGAGACCCAGTACTTC. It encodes CASSQGAKQETQYF.

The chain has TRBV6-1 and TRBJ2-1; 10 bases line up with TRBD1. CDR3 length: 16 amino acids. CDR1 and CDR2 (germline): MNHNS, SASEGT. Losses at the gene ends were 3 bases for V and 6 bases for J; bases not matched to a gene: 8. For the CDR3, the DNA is TGTGCCAGCAGTGATTACCGGGACAGGGGTTCCAATGAGCAGTTCTTC. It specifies CASSDYRDRGSNEQFF.

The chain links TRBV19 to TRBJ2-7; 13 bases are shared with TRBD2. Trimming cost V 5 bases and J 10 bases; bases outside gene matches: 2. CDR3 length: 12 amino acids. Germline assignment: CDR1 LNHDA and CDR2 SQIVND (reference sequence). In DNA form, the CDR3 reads TGTGCCAGTAGTTGGACTAGCGGGAGACAGTACTTC. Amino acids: CASSWTSGRQYF.

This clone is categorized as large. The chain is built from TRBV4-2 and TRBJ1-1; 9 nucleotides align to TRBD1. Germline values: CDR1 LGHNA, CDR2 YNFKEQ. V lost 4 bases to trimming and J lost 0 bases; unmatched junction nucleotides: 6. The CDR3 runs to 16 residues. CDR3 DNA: TGTGCCAGCAGCCTTGAACAGGGGGCTATGAACACTGAAGCTTTCTTT. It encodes CASSLEQGAMNTEAFF.